This TCR beta chain emerged from a study of blood T cell repertoires in COVID-19. Study at large: Sites across the United States, Italy and Spain contributed samples from acute and convalescent COVID-19. The cDNA or gDNA used as material had been derived from T cells, B-cell-depleted T cells, or PBMCs.

Under the authors' procedure: Amplified reference gene primers provided the basis for estimating nucleated cell counts. The assay was immunoSEQ multiplex PCR, and TCRdb's table has in-frame clones only and misses some. The V and J calls and clone size are taken from that table; D and trimming were inferred from the DNA. The table records 140,000 to 150,000 clones, around 82% of them present only once. The sample holds one count of this clone. The CDR3 runs 16 residues. Trimming shortened V by 0 bases and J by 5 bases, and 16 bases separated the two germline ends. Germline CDR1 reads MNHEY; CDR2 reads SMNVEV (reference sequence).

This TCR was recovered from a human donor in a cohort sampled during active COVID-19. The specimen sequenced was peripheral blood. The chain is built from TRBV27 and TRBJ1-1; TRBD1 is a possible D gene (5 bases). DNA for the CDR3: TGTGCCAGCAGTTTATCGCGCGGGGGAAGGGGAACTGAAGCTTTCTTT. Protein: CASSLSRGGRGTEAFF.